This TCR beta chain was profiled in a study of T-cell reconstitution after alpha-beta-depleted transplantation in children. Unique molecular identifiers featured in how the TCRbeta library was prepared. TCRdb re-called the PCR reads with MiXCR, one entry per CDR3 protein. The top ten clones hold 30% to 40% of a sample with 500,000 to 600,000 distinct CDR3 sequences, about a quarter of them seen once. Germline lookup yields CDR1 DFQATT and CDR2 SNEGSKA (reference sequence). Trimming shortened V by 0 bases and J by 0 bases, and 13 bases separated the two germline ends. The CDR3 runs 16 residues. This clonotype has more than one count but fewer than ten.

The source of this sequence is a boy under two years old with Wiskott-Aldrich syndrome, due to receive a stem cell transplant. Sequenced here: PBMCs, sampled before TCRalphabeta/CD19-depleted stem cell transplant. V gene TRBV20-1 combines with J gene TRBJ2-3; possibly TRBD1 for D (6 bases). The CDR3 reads CSAREGHRYSTDTQYF. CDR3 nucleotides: TGCAGTGCTAGAGAGGGACACAGGTACAGCACAGATACGCAGTATTTT.